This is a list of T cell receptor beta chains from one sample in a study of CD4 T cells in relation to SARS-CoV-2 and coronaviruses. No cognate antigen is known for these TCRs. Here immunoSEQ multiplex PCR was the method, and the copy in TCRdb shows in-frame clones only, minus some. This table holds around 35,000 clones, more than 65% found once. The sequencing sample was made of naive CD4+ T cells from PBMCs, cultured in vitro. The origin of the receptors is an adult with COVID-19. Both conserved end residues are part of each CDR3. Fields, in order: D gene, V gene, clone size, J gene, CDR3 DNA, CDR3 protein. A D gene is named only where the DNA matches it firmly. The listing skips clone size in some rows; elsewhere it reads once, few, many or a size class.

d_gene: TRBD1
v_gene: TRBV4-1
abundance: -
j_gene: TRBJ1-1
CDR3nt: TGCGCCAGCAGCTACACAGGGGCTTCGAGGACTGAAGCTTTCTTT
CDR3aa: CASSYTGASRTEAFF

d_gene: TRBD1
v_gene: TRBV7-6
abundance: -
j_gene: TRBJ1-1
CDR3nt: TGTGCCAGCAGAACAGGGACAGGCACTGAAGCTTTCTTT
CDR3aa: CASRTGTGTEAFF

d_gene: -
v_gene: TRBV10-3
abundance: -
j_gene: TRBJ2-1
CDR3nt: TGTGCCATCAGTAAAACGGGGATAGCGCAAAACAATGAGCAGTTCTTC
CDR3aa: CAISKTGIAQNNEQFF

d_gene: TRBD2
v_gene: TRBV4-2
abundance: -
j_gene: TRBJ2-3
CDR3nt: TGTGCCAGCAGCCAAGGAGGAGCGGGAGTCGAGACAGATACGCAGTATTTT
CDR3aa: CASSQGGAGVETDTQYF

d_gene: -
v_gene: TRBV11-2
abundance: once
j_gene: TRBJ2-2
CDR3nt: TGTGCCAGCAAAGAGGCCGGATCGCCCACCGGGGAGCTGTTTTTT
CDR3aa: CASKEAGSPTGELFF

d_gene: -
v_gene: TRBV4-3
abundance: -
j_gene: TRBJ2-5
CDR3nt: TGCGCCAGCAGCCAAGGAAGAGGTGGACACACCCAAGAGACCCAGTACTTC
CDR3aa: CASSQGRGGHTQETQYF

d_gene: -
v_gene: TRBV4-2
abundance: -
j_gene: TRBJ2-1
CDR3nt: TGTGCCAGCAGCCAAGATGACTACTCCTACAATGAGCAGTTCTTC
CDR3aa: CASSQDDYSYNEQFF

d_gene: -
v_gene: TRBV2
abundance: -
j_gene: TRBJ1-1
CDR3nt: TGTGCCAGCAGTGAAGCGGTGGGGGGGCCTTCCTTGTGTACTGAAGCTTTCTTT
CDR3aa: CASSEAVGGPSLCTEAFF

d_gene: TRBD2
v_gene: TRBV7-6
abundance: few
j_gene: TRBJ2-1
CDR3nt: TGTGCCAGCAGCTCCACGGGGGCAGCGGGAGGGCTAAATGAGCAGTTCTTC
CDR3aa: CASSSTGAAGGLNEQFF

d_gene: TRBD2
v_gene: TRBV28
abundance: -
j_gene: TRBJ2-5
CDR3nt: TGTGCCAGCAGTTTGCGGTCCGGACTAGCGGGGGGGAAACAAGAGACCCAGTACTTC
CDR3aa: CASSLRSGLAGGKQETQYF

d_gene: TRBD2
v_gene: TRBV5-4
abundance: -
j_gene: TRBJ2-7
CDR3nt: TGTGCCAGCAGCTTGGGGACTAGCGCAATATTC
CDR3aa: CASSLGTSAIF

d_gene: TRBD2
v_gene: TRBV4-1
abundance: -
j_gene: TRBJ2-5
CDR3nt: TGCGCCAGCAGCCAAAGGGAGGGGGAGACCCAGTACTTC
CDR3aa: CASSQREGETQYF

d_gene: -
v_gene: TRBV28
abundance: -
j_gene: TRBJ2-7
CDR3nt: TGTGCCAGCAGTTTACGGGGCCCGAACTACGAGCAGTACTTC
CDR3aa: CASSLRGPNYEQYF

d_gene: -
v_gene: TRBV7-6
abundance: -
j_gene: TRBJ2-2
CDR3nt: TGTGCCAGCAGCTTAGTAAGCGAGCGGCCCTTCGTCGGGGAGCTGTTTTTT
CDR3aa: CASSLVSERPFVGELFF

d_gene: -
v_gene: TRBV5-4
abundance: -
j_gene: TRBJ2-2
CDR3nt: TGTGCCAGCAGCAGGGGTTCTGCCGGGTTGTCCGGGGAGCTGTTTTTT
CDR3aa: CASSRGSAGLSGELFF

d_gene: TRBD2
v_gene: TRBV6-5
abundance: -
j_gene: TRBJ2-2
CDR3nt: TGTGCCAGGGGACTAGCGGGAGGGGGCACCGGGGAGCTGTTTTTT
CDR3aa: CARGLAGGGTGELFF